The next 12 T cell receptor beta chains were all read from a single sample in a study of blood T cell repertoires in COVID-19. Sequencing was performed with immunoSEQ multiplex PCR; in TCRdb, only in-frame clones are kept and a portion is missing. The data hold some 170,000 clones, with around 77% observed a single time. The sample taken for sequencing was peripheral blood. The receptors come from a man in his sixties or seventies with acute or convalescent COVID-19.

This chain's CDR3 is CASSDPGQGTGELFF. The CDR3 nucleotides read TGTGCCAGTAGTGACCCGGGACAGGGGACCGGGGAGCTGTTTTTT. The chain links TRBV19 to TRBJ2-2; TRBD1 matches at 10 bases. The CDR3 has 15 amino acids. Germline CDR1 reads LNHDA; CDR2 reads SQIVND (reference sequence). With 5 bases clipped from V and 5 bases from J, the junction kept 5 bases outside the gene matches.

J is TRBJ1-1 and V is TRBV4-1; 7 positions agree with TRBD1. The CDR3 runs 13 residues. Germline V gene sequence: CDR1 MGHRA, CDR2 YSYEKL. With 7 bases clipped from V and 4 bases from J, the junction kept 6 bases outside the gene matches. For the CDR3, the DNA is TGCGCCAGCACCTACGGACAGGCCACTGAAGCTTTCTTT. It is translated as CASTYGQATEAFF.

The chain employs TRBV7-9 and TRBJ2-7; D may be TRBD1 (6 bases). Germline assignment: CDR1 SEHNR and CDR2 FQNEAQ (reference sequence). Trimming pared 4 bases from V and 1 base from J, leaving 17 bases between. The CDR3 totals 16 residues. CDR3: CASSSLPGEPSYEQYF. CDR3 DNA: TGTGCCAGCAGCTCCTTACCAGGGGAACCTTCCTACGAGCAGTACTTC.

The rearrangement uses TRBV7-2 and TRBJ1-5; D might be TRBD1 (6 bases). V lost 6 bases and J lost 0, with 12 bases in between. The CDR3 loop spans 15 amino acids. CDR1 SGHTA and CDR2 FQGNSA come from the germline V gene. The CDR3 spells CASRTTGYSNQPQHF. In DNA form, the CDR3 reads TGTGCCAGCAGAACGACAGGTTATAGCAATCAGCCCCAGCATTTT.

V gene TRBV6-5 combines with J gene TRBJ1-3, with D maybe TRBD1 (6 bases). Germline V gene data show CDR1 as MNHEY and CDR2 as SVGAGI. V lost 4 bases, J lost 4 bases, and 11 bases lay in between. The CDR3 is 14 amino acids. The CDR3 spells CASSSGQQGNTIYF. The CDR3 nucleotides are TGTGCCAGCAGTTCGGGACAACAGGGAAACACCATATATTTT.

CDR3 in amino acids: CASEQGARGYTF. CDR3 nucleotide sequence: TGTGCCAGCGAGCAGGGGGCAAGGGGCTACACCTTC. This chain connects TRBV19 to TRBJ1-2; 8 positions agree with TRBD1. CDR1 is LNHDA and CDR2 is SQIVND in the germline V gene (reference sequence). The CDR3 has 12 amino acids. J lost 8 bases, V lost 9 bases, and 8 bases had no gene match.

This clone came up a few times. V usage is TRBV5-1 and J usage is TRBJ2-7, with TRBD1 as a possible D gene (6 bases). The V gene lost 5 bases and the J gene lost 2 bases, with 17 bases spanning the gap. Germline CDR1 reads SGHRS; CDR2 reads YFSETQ. This CDR3 is built from 15 residues. The CDR3, as DNA: TGCGCCAGCAGGAAGGACAGAGGGCTCGCCTACGAGCAGTACTTC. It codes for CASRKDRGLAYEQYF.

The CDR3 DNA reads as TGTGCCAGCAGTTATAGCGGGCCGAACACCGGGGAGCTGTTTTTT. It specifies CASSYSGPNTGELFF. This chain connects TRBV28 to TRBJ2-2; 7 bases map to TRBD2. Germline V gene lookup returns CDR1 MDHEN and CDR2 SYDVKM. This CDR3 contains 15 residues. Germline trimming cut 4 bases from V and 0 bases from J; bases unmatched to any gene: 2.

This clone appeared a few times. The V gene is TRBV28, the J gene TRBJ1-2, with D maybe TRBD1 (5 bases). The CDR3 extends over 16 amino acids. V lost 3 bases, J lost 0 bases, and 14 bases lay in between. The germline CDR1 and CDR2 sequences are MDHEN and SYDVKM. The CDR3 reads CASSFPGLSPNYGYTF. For the CDR3, the DNA is TGTGCCAGCAGTTTCCCGGGACTTTCCCCTAACTATGGCTACACCTTC.

The chain couples TRBV7-2 to TRBJ2-7, with a tentative D call TRBD2 (6 bases). Germline V gene lookup returns CDR1 SGHTA and CDR2 FQGNSA. The length of the CDR3 is 14 residues. V dropped 6 bases and J dropped 0 bases, with 12 bases sitting between them. In nucleotides, the CDR3 is TGTGCCAGCAGTTCGACTAGGAGCTCCTACGAGCAGTACTTC. Protein: CASSSTRSSYEQYF. Drawing the rest from reference TRBV7-2 and TRBJ2-7, the complete variable domain is GAGVSQSPSNKVTEKGKDVELRCDPISGHTALYWYRQSLGQGLEFLIYFQGNSAPDKSGLPSDRFSAERTGGSVSTLTIQRTQQEDSAVYLCASSSTRSSYEQYFGPGTRLTVT.

The genes are TRBV2 and TRBJ1-1; D is ambiguous. CDR3 length equals 14 residues. The germline V gene has CDR1 SNHLY and CDR2 FYNNEI. The V end lost 4 bases, the J end lost 0 bases, and 9 bases lay between the germline ends. CDR3 protein: CASSVELLNTEAFF. In DNA form, the CDR3 reads TGTGCCAGCAGTGTAGAACTGCTGAACACTGAAGCTTTCTTT.

J is TRBJ2-5 and V is TRBV7-9; 9 bases agree with TRBD1. The CDR3 spans 15 residues. V was pared by 5 bases and J by 4 bases, with 8 bases of the junction left unmatched. Germline CDR1 and CDR2: SEHNR and FQNEAQ (reference sequence). The CDR3 sequence is CASSPGQGLAETQYF. The DNA of the CDR3 is TGTGCCAGCAGCCCAGGACAGGGGTTGGCAGAGACCCAGTACTTC. The whole variable domain, filled in from reference TRBV7-9 and TRBJ2-5, reads DTGVSQNPRHKITKRGQNVTFRCDPISEHNRLYWYRQTLGQGPEFLTYFQNEAQLEKSRLLSDRFSAERPKGSFSTLEIQRTEQGDSAMYLCASSPGQGLAETQYFGPGTRLLVL.